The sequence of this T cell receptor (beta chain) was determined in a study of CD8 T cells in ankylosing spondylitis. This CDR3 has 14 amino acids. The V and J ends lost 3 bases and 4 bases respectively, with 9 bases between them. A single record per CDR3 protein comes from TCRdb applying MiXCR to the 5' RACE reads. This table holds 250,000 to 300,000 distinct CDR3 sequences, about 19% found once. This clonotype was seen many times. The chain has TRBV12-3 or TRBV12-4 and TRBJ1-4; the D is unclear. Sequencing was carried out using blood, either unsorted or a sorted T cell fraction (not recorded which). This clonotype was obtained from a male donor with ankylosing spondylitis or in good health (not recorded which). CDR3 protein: CASSFSRGNEKLFF. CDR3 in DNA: TGTGCCAGCAGTTTTAGTCGGGGTAATGAAAAACTGTTTTTT.